This is a list of T cell receptor beta chains from one sample in a study of PD-1 blockade in classical Hodgkin lymphoma. Assay: immunoSEQ multiplex PCR; the TCRdb copy retains only in-frame clones and omits some. The table includes 90,000 or so clones, over 90% detected once. Sequenced here: peripheral blood mononuclear cells (PBMCs), sampled before the second cycle of nivolumab. The receptors here all came from a human donor with classical Hodgkin lymphoma. CDR3s include the opening cysteine and the closing phenylalanine or tryptophan. D genes are given only for firm matches. Clone size, where shown, is once, few, many, or a class for clones that have expanded.

>TRBV30|TRBJ1-3|.|.
TGTGCCTGGAGTGAGGTTGCTGCGCGCTCTGGAAACACCATATATTTT
CAWSEVAARSGNTIYF
>TRBV9|TRBJ1-2|once|.
TGTGCCAGCAGCGCGCCGGGACGGAACTATGGCTACACCTTC
CASSAPGRNYGYTF
>TRBV2|TRBJ1-4|.|.
TGTGCCAGCAGTCCAGGGTATCTGGACGAAAAACTGTTTTTT
CASSPGYLDEKLFF
>TRBV4-2|TRBJ2-5|.|.
TGTGCCAGCAGCCCCAGGGGGGCAGAGACCCAGTACTTC
CASSPRGAETQYF
>TRBV7-2|TRBJ2-5|once|.
TGTGCCAGCAGGCGATCAGGGGTGCAAGAGACCCAGTACTTC
CASRRSGVQETQYF
>TRBV6-5|TRBJ1-1|.|TRBD1
TGTGCCAGCAGTTACCGACAGGGCGTGAACACTGAAGCTTTCTTT
CASSYRQGVNTEAFF
>TRBV19|TRBJ2-5|.|.
TGTGCCAGTAGTATCCGGGGGACCCAAGAGACCCAGTACTTC
CASSIRGTQETQYF
>TRBV6-6|TRBJ1-2|.|.
TGTGCCAGCAGCGCCGTGAGTGGTGAAGAATACTATGGCTACACCTTC
CASSAVSGEEYYGYTF
>TRBV19|TRBJ2-1|.|TRBD2
TGTGCCAGCAGCGAACTAGCGGGAGGGCCTTACAATGAGCAGTTCTTC
CASSELAGGPYNEQFF
>TRBV5-1|TRBJ2-2|.|.
TGCGCCAGCAGCCCGGACAGCTCAAACACCGGGGAGCTGTTTTTT
CASSPDSSNTGELFF
>TRBV7-9|TRBJ1-4|.|.
TGTGCCAGCAGCCCGGCCCAGGGGTTAGCGGTAGAAAAACTGTTTTTT
CASSPAQGLAVEKLFF
>TRBV11-2|TRBJ2-7|.|.
TGTGCCAGCAGCTTGGGGCAGGGTCTTACAAACGAGCAGTACTTC
CASSLGQGLTNEQYF
>TRBV5-6|TRBJ2-3|.|TRBD1
TGTGCCAGCAGCTTGAGCCGGGACAGGGGAACAGATACGCAGTATTTT
CASSLSRDRGTDTQYF
>TRBV4-2|TRBJ2-1|.|.
TGTGCCAGCAGCCAGATCGACAATCCGGACAATGAGCAGTTCTTC
CASSQIDNPDNEQFF
>TRBV27|TRBJ2-5|few|TRBD2
TGTGCCAGCAAGTCTAGCGGGAGTCTCGGAGAGACCCAGTACTTC
CASKSSGSLGETQYF
>TRBV5-4|TRBJ2-7|.|.
TGTGCCAGCAGCTTGGAGGCTAGTACCTACGAGCAGTACTTC
CASSLEASTYEQYF
>TRBV6-5|TRBJ1-1|.|.
TGTGCCAGTGAAGCGAACACTGAAGCTTTCTTT
CASEANTEAFF
>TRBV6-6|TRBJ2-4|.|TRBD1
TGTGCCAGCAGCCCGGACAGGGCATCCAAAAACATTCAGTACTTC
CASSPDRASKNIQYF
>TRBV6-5|TRBJ1-2|.|TRBD1
TGTGCCAGCAGTCCAGGGGGATCGACTGATGGCTACACCTTC
CASSPGGSTDGYTF
>TRBV28|TRBJ2-5|.|.
TGTGCCAGCAGTCCGACAGGTTTCGGGGAGACCCAGTACTTC
CASSPTGFGETQYF
>TRBV14|TRBJ1-2|.|TRBD1
TGTGCCAGCAGCTCAACCGGGACAGTTCACGTCTATGGCTACACCTTC
CASSSTGTVHVYGYTF
>TRBV19|TRBJ1-5|.|.
TGTGCCAGTAGTGGGAGAAACAGGGCCCCCCAGCATTTT
CASSGRNRAPQHF
>TRBV23-1|TRBJ2-7|.|.
TGCGCCAGCAGCCCCGTTGGCACCCACCCCTACGAGCAGTACTTC
CASSPVGTHPYEQYF
>TRBV23-1|TRBJ1-6|.|.
TGCGCCAGTCCAGGGTTCTCCTATAATTCACCCCTCCACTTT
CASPGFSYNSPLHF
>TRBV28|TRBJ1-1|.|.
TGTGCCAGCAGCAACCTCGAAGCTTTCTTT
CASSNLEAFF
>TRBV7-2|TRBJ1-2|.|.
TGTGCCAGCAGCTTGGCAGGGAACTATGGCTACACCTTC
CASSLAGNYGYTF
>TRBV4-1|TRBJ1-2|.|.
TGCGCCAGCAGCCAAGATTGGCTCGCCTATGGCTACACCTTC
CASSQDWLAYGYTF
>TRBV27|TRBJ1-1|.|.
TGTGCCAGCAGTTCGGGAGGGTACCGGCCCCACGCTTTCTTT
CASSSGGYRPHAFF
>TRBV27|TRBJ2-5|once|.
TGTGCCAGCAGTCCCAGCGCTGTCTTAAAAGAGACCCAGTACTTC
CASSPSAVLKETQYF
>TRBV11-2|TRBJ2-3|.|.
TGTGCCAGCAGCTTAGAAGCATCAAACACAGATACGCAGTATTTT
CASSLEASNTDTQYF
>TRBV7-6|TRBJ2-5|.|TRBD2
TGTGCCAGCAGCTTACAAGGACTAGCGGGAGAAGAGACCCAGTACTTC
CASSLQGLAGEETQYF
>TRBV6-1|TRBJ1-1|.|.
TGTGCCAGCATTCCTCGTGCCCTGAACACTGAAGCTTTCTTT
CASIPRALNTEAFF
>TRBV10-3|TRBJ2-3|.|TRBD2
TGTGCCATCGGGACTAGCGGGTTAACAGATACGCAGTATTTT
CAIGTSGLTDTQYF
>TRBV6-4|TRBJ2-2|.|.
TGTGCCAGCAGTGAACACCTGAACACCGGGGAGCTGTTTTTT
CASSEHLNTGELFF
>TRBV6-1|TRBJ1-1|.|.
TGTGCCAGCAGTGAAGACGCAGGGACGAACACTGAAGCTTTCTTT
CASSEDAGTNTEAFF
>TRBV15|TRBJ2-3|.|TRBD2
TGTGCCACCAGCAGAGAAGGGCGGGAGGGCCTGATAGATACGCAGTATTTT
CATSREGREGLIDTQYF
>TRBV5-1|TRBJ1-2|.|.
TGCGCCAGCAGCTTGTCAACAGGGCAGGGCTACACCTTC
CASSLSTGQGYTF
>TRBV28|TRBJ2-7|.|TRBD2
TGTGCCAGCAGTTCCACTAGCGTATACGAGCAGTACTTC
CASSSTSVYEQYF
>TRBV29-1|TRBJ2-7|.|.
TGCAGCGTTTCTTACTTCTTAGCGGTCCCATCCGAGCAGTACTTC
CSVSYFLAVPSEQYF
>TRBV6-1|TRBJ1-2|.|.
TGTGCCAGCAGTGAACGGCTCAATGGCTACACCTTC
CASSERLNGYTF
>TRBV7-8|TRBJ2-2|.|.
TGTGCCAGCCCCCCGAGGGGGAACACCGGGGAGCTGTTTTTT
CASPPRGNTGELFF
>TRBV2|TRBJ1-2|.|.
TGTGCCAGCAGCTCAAGCCTCTATGGCTACACCTTC
CASSSSLYGYTF